These 24 T cell receptor beta chains were all obtained from the same sample, sequenced in a study of blood T cell repertoires in COVID-19. Generated by immunoSEQ multiplex PCR, the TCRdb table keeps only in-frame clones and is missing some. The sample lists some 200,000 clones, 82% occurring once. Sequenced input: PBMCs or T cells enriched from blood (not recorded which). The receptors were sampled from a man aged 40-55 years who had recovered from COVID-19.

J is TRBJ2-1 and V is TRBV10-3, with no clear D. The V gene's germline CDR1 is ENHRY and CDR2 SYGVKD. The germline V and J ends were trimmed by 4 bases and 5 bases, with 12 bases remaining between them. The CDR3 covers 14 residues. CDR3 sequence reads: CAISAGGTNNEQFF. In DNA, the CDR3 is TGTGCCATCAGTGCCGGTGGTACGAACAATGAGCAGTTCTTC.

The rearrangement joins TRBV27 to TRBJ2-1; 8 nucleotides match TRBD2. The CDR3 is made up of 22 amino acids. Germline-derived CDR1 and CDR2 are MNHEY and SMNVEV (reference sequence). With 3 bases clipped from V and 0 bases from J, the junction kept 22 bases outside the gene matches. The DNA for the CDR3 is TGTGCCAGCAGTTTGCGTCCTCCGGGACTAGGACCTGCTCCCAGCTCCTACAATGAGCAGTTCTTC. It yields the protein CASSLRPPGLGPAPSSYNEQFF.

CDR3 coding DNA: TGCAGCGCCAGGGACAGGGGGCGACAAGAGACCCAGTACTTC. This encodes CSARDRGRQETQYF. The chain uses TRBV29-1 and TRBJ2-5, with 12 bases lining up with TRBD1. Germline V gene sequence: CDR1 SQVTM, CDR2 ANQGSEA. This CDR3 has 14 amino acids. V lost 7 bases to trimming and J lost 2 bases; unmatched junction nucleotides: 5.

J is TRBJ2-5 and V is TRBV5-1; 9 bases map to TRBD1. Trimming at V came to 3 bases and at J to 2 bases, leaving 2 bases not matched to a gene. CDR1 and CDR2 from the germline V gene are SGHRS and YFSETQ. The CDR3 length is 14 residues. Here the CDR3 reads CASSWTGVQETQYF. In DNA, the CDR3 is TGCGCCAGCAGCTGGACAGGGGTTCAAGAGACCCAGTACTTC.

A single count supports this clone. The chain joins TRBV18 to TRBJ1-2; the match to TRBD1 covers 7 bases. The CDR3 is made up of 16 amino acids. The germline V gene has CDR1 KGHSH and CDR2 LQKENI. J lost 5 bases, V lost 1 base, and 10 bases had no gene match. This CDR3 is CASSPLESGTVYGYTF. CDR3 nucleotide sequence: TGTGCCAGCTCACCACTTGAATCCGGGACAGTTTATGGCTACACCTTC.

V usage is TRBV7-2 and J usage is TRBJ2-7, with 7 nucleotides matching TRBD2. CDR1 and CDR2 from the germline V gene are SGHTA and FQGNSA. This CDR3 is built from 20 residues. V gave up 0 bases and J gave up 2 bases; unmatched junction bases: 19. CDR3 residues: CASSLAFGGSTLLETYEQYF. CDR3 bases: TGTGCCAGCAGCTTAGCGTTTGGCGGGAGCACCCTTCTGGAGACCTACGAGCAGTACTTC.

The V call is TRBV7-3, the J call TRBJ2-2; 8 nucleotides align to TRBD2. Trimming removed 1 base from V and 7 bases from J; junction bases left unmatched: 8. The length of the CDR3 is 16 residues. Germline values: CDR1 SGHTA, CDR2 FQGTGA. CDR3 nucleotide sequence: TGTGCCAGCAGCTTAAATCCGGGAGGGCCCGGCGGGGAGCTGTTTTTT. Its translation: CASSLNPGGPGGELFF.

This chain links TRBV7-9 with TRBJ2-1; the D is unclear. From germline, CDR1 is SEHNR and CDR2 FQNEAQ (reference sequence). The V end lost 5 bases, the J end lost 8 bases, and 10 bases lay between the germline ends. The CDR3 covers 12 residues. The CDR3 bases are TGTGCCAGCAGCCCTGCAGGCTATGAGCAGTTCTTC. The encoded protein is CASSPAGYEQFF. The complete variable domain, with remaining parts taken from reference TRBV7-9 and TRBJ2-1, reads DTGVSQNPRHKITKRGQNVTFRCDPISEHNRLYWYRQTLGQGPEFLTYFQNEAQLEKSRLLSDRFSAERPKGSFSTLEIQRTEQGDSAMYLCASSPAGYEQFFGPGTRLTVL.

This clone has a count of ten or more. The chain joins TRBV21-1 to TRBJ2-7; the table's D call of TRBD2 was not tested on the DNA. TRBV21-1 is termed a pseudogene. The CDR3 is 18 residues long. The CDR3 reads CASSKESGLAGSSYEQYF. CDR3 bases: TGTGCCAGCAGCAAAGAGAGTGGCCTAGCGGGGAGCTCCTACGAGCAGTACTTC.

This clone came up once. The V and J genes are TRBV9 and TRBJ1-2; the D is unclear. The germline V gene has CDR1 SGDLS and CDR2 YYNGEE. The V end lost 0 bases, the J end lost 0 bases, and 15 bases lay between the germline ends. The CDR3 runs 17 residues. The CDR3 bases are TGTGCCAGCAGCGTAGGGGGAGTTACATCGGCTAACTATGGCTACACCTTC. The encoded protein is CASSVGGVTSANYGYTF. The whole variable domain, filled in from reference TRBV9 and TRBJ1-2, reads DSGVTQTPKHLITATGQRVTLRCSPRSGDLSVYWYQQSLDQGLQFLIQYYNGEERAKGNILERFSAQQFPDLHSELNLSSLELGDSALYFCASSVGGVTSANYGYTFGSGTRLTVV.

This chain links TRBV24-1 with TRBJ2-7; 7 nucleotides line up with TRBD1. The V segment lost 8 bases and the J segment 4 bases; nucleotides outside the gene matches: 10. The CDR3 runs 14 residues. CDR1 and CDR2 from the germline V gene are KGHDR and SFDVKD. The CDR3 DNA reads as TGTGCCACCACCGCGGCACAGGGGCCTTACGAGCAGTACGTC. This sequence encodes CATTAAQGPYEQYV.

The chain has TRBV6-2 or TRBV6-3 and TRBJ2-2; TRBD2 aligns across 15 bases. The J segment lost 2 bases and the V segment lost 0 bases, leaving 7 bases of the junction unmatched. CDR3 length: 20 amino acids. Germline V gives CDR1 MNHEY, CDR2 SVGEGT. CDR3 region: CASSYSSWTSGRDNTGELFF. The CDR3 nucleotides read TGTGCCAGCAGTTACTCCTCCTGGACTAGCGGGAGGGACAACACCGGGGAGCTGTTTTTT.

The genes are TRBV28 and TRBJ1-1, with no clear D. Germline V gene lookup returns CDR1 MDHEN and CDR2 SYDVKM. The length of the CDR3 is 12 residues. Trimming took 5 bases from V and 4 from J, leaving 8 bases between them. The CDR3 loop is CASSLLSTEAFF. Here the CDR3 DNA reads TGTGCCAGCAGTCTCCTTAGCACTGAAGCTTTCTTT.

V and J are TRBV4-1 and TRBJ2-4; 7 nucleotides align to TRBD2. The V gene end was trimmed by 4 bases and the J gene end by 6 bases; junction bases not matched to a gene: 6. There are 14 residues in the CDR3. CDR1 is MGHRA, CDR2 YSYEKL, per germline. The CDR3 protein is CASSPGGGPNIQYF. CDR3 in DNA: TGCGCCAGCAGCCCTGGGGGGGGACCAAACATTCAGTACTTC.

The chain couples TRBV6-5 to TRBJ1-2, with D uncertain. This CDR3 has 16 residues. Germline V gene lookup returns CDR1 MNHEY and CDR2 SVGAGI. The V gene lost 0 bases and the J gene lost 4 bases, with 15 bases spanning the gap. The CDR3 coding sequence is TGTGCCAGCAGTTACTCGATCTTATACAGTCTCTATGGCTACACCTTC. It yields the protein CASSYSILYSLYGYTF.

V and J are TRBV28 and TRBJ2-3; possibly TRBD2 for D (5 bases). V was shortened by 5 bases and J by 2 bases, with 17 bases between the two germline ends. Germline loops: CDR1 MDHEN, CDR2 SYDVKM. The CDR3 totals 16 residues. The CDR3 DNA follows: TGTGCCAGCAGTCCCCCCCGGGGAGAGTTCACAGATACGCAGTATTTT. It encodes CASSPPRGEFTDTQYF.

The V gene is TRBV10-3, the J gene TRBJ2-7, with 9 bases aligning to TRBD2. V gave up 3 bases and J gave up 2 bases; unmatched junction bases: 11. Germline loops: CDR1 ENHRY, CDR2 SYGVKD. This CDR3 contains 17 residues. The CDR3 coding sequence is TGTGCCATCAGTGACTCGAGGCTAGCGGGGACAACCTACGAGCAGTACTTC. It specifies CAISDSRLAGTTYEQYF.

This chain links TRBV27 with TRBJ1-5, with TRBD1 as a possible D gene (5 bases). The CDR3 spans 15 residues. The V and J ends lost 8 bases and 0 bases respectively, with 14 bases between them. Germline V gene lookup returns CDR1 MNHEY and CDR2 SMNVEV (reference sequence). The CDR3 sequence: CASWATAYSNQPQHF. The DNA of the CDR3 is TGTGCCAGCTGGGCGACAGCTTATAGCAATCAGCCCCAGCATTTT.

The chain carries TRBV7-3 and TRBJ1-2, with 10 bases lining up with TRBD1. Losses at the gene ends were 4 bases for V and 5 bases for J; bases not matched to a gene: 7. CDR3 size: 15 residues. Germline lookup yields CDR1 SGHTA and CDR2 FQGTGA. The CDR3 sequence: CASSSRQGAGYGYTF. The CDR3 region has the DNA TGTGCCAGCAGCTCGCGACAGGGGGCTGGGTATGGCTACACCTTC.

The chain uses TRBV20-1 and TRBJ1-3, with TRBD1 identical over 10 bases. The J segment lost 6 bases and the V segment lost 3 bases, leaving 8 bases of the junction unmatched. This CDR3 comprises 15 residues. CDR1 and CDR2 (germline): DFQATT, SNEGSKA (reference sequence). The CDR3 DNA sequence: TGCAGTGCTAGTGCCCCGGGACAGGGGATAAACACCATATATTTT. Translated, it gives CSASAPGQGINTIYF.

This rearrangement joins TRBV4-1 to TRBJ2-7; D possibly corresponds to TRBD1 (5 bases). Germline V gene data show CDR1 as MGHRA and CDR2 as YSYEKL. CDR3 size: 14 residues. Trimming left V 4 bases short and J 9 bases short, with 19 bases between. CDR3 sequence reads: CASSLSTSGSAQYF. The CDR3 region has the DNA TGCGCCAGCAGCCTCTCAACTTCAGGGTCGGCGCAGTACTTC.

In DNA, the CDR3 is TGTGCCACCAGTGATTGGACATCTAACTATGGCTACACCTTC. Translation: CATSDWTSNYGYTF. The chain recombines TRBV24-1 with TRBJ1-2; tentatively, D is TRBD1 (5 bases). The CDR3 runs to 14 residues. The germline gives CDR1 KGHDR, CDR2 SFDVKD. The V end was cut by 2 bases, the J end by 0 bases, with 6 bases between.

V is TRBV19 and J is TRBJ1-3; TRBD1 aligns across 7 bases. CDR3 length equals 16 residues. Germline lookup yields CDR1 LNHDA and CDR2 SQIVND (reference sequence). Trimming cost V 3 bases and J 0 bases; bases outside gene matches: 5. The CDR3 protein is CASSMANRGSGNTIYF. CDR3 coding DNA: TGTGCCAGTAGTATGGCCAACAGGGGCTCTGGAAACACCATATATTTT.

A word on this clone: This sample includes further DNA sequences coding for the same CDR3. The chain couples TRBV18 to TRBJ1-1; tentatively, D is TRBD1 (6 bases). Germline assignment: CDR1 KGHSH and CDR2 LQKENI. V was cut by 3 bases and J by 1 base, with 12 bases left in between. The CDR3 length is 15 residues. The chain's CDR3 is CASSPQGGENTEAFF. For the CDR3, the DNA is TGTGCCAGCTCACCCCAAGGGGGAGAGAACACTGAAGCTTTCTTT.